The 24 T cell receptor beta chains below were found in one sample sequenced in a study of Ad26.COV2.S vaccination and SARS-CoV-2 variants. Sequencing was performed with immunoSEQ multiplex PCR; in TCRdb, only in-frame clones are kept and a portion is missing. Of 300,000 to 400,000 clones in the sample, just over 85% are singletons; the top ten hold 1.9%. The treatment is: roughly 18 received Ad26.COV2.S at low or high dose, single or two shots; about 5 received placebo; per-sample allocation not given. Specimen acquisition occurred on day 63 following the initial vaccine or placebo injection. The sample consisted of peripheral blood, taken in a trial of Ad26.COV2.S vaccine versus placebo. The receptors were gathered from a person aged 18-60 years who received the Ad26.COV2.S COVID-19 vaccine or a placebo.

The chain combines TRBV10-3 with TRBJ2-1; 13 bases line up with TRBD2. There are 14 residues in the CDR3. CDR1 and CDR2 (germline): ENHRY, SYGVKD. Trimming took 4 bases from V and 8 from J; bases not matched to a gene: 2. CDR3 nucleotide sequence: TGTGCCATCAGTGCAGGACTAGCGGGGGATGAGCAGTTCTTC. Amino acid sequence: CAISAGLAGDEQFF.

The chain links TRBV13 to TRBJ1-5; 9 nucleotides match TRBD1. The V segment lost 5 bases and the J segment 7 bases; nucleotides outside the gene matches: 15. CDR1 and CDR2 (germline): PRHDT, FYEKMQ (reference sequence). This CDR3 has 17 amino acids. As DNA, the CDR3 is TGTGCCAGCAGCCTCGGGGGGCACAGGGGGCGCGGGCAGCCCCAGCATTTT. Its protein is CASSLGGHRGRGQPQHF.

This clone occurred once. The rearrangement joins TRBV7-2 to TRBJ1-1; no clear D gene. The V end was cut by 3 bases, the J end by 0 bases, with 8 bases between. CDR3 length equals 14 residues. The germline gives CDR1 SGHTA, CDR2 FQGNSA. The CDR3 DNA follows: TGTGCCAGCAGCTTCGGTGGTTTGAACACTGAAGCTTTCTTT. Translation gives CASSFGGLNTEAFF.

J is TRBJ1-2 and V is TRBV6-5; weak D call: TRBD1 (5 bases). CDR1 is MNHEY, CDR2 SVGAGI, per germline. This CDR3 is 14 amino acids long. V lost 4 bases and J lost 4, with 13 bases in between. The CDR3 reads CASSSPGGGYGYTF. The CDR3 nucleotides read TGTGCCAGCAGTTCCCCAGGTGGGGGCTATGGCTACACCTTC.

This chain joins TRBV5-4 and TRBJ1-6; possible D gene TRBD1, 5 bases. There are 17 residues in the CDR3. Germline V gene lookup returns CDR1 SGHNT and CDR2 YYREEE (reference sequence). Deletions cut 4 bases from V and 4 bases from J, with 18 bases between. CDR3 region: CASSLGPKHSYNSPLHF. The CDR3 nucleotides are TGTGCCAGCAGCCTGGGGCCGAAGCACTCTTATAATTCACCCCTCCACTTT.

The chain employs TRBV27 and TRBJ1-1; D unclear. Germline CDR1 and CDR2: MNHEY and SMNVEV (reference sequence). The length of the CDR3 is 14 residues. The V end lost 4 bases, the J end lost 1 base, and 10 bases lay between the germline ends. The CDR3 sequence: CASSSTVGNTEAFF. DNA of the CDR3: TGTGCCAGCAGTTCGACGGTCGGGAACACTGAAGCTTTCTTT.

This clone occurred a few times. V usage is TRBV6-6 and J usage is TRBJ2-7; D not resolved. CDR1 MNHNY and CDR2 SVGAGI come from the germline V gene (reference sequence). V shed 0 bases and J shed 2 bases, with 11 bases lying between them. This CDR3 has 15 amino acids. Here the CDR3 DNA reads TGTGCCAGCAGTTACTCGGTTAGCATTGCCTACGAGCAGTACTTC. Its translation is CASSYSVSIAYEQYF.

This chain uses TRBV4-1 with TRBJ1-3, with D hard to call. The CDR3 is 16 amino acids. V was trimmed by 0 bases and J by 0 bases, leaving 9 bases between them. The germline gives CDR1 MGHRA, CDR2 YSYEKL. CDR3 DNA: TGCGCCAGCAGCCAAGAAGTAACAGTCTCTGGAAACACCATATATTTT. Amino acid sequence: CASSQEVTVSGNTIYF.

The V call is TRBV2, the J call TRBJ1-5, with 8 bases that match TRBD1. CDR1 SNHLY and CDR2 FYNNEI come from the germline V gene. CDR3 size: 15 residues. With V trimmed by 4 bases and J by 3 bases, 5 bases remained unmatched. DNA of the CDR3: TGTGCCAGCAGTGTGGGACAGGTTAACAATCAGCCCCAGCATTTT. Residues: CASSVGQVNNQPQHF.

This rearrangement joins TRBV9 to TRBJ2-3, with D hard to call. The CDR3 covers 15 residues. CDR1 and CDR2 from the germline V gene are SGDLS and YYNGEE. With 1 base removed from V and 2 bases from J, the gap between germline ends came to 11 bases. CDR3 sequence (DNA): TGTGCCAGCAGCGTACTTTCGTACTTCACAGATACGCAGTATTTT. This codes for CASSVLSYFTDTQYF.

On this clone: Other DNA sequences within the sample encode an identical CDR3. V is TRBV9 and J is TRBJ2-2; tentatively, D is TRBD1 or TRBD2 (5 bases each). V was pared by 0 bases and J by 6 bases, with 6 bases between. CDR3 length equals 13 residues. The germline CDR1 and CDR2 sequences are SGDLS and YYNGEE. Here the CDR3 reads CASSVGGSGELFF. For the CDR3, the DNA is TGTGCCAGCAGCGTAGGGGGGTCCGGGGAGCTGTTTTTT.

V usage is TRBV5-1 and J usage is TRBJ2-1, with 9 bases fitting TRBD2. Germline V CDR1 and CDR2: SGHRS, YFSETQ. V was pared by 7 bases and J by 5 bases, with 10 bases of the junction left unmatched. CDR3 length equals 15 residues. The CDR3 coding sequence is TGCGCCAGCTCCCTGGGGGTAGCGGGGGACAATGAGCAGTTCTTC. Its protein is CASSLGVAGDNEQFF.

DNA of the CDR3: TGTGCCAGCAGCAAAGAGGGGAAACCCAGCAATCAGCCCCAGCATTTT. This encodes CASSKEGKPSNQPQHF. The V gene is TRBV21-1, the J gene TRBJ1-5; TRBD1, the D gene given by the table, was not confirmed from the DNA. TRBV21-1 is a pseudogene segment. The CDR3 is 16 amino acids.

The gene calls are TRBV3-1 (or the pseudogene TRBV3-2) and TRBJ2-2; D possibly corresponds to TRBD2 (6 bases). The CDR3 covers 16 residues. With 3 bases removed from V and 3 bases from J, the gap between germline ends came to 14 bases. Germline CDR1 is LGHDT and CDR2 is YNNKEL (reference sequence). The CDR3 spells CASSHARSGDTGELFF. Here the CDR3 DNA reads TGTGCCAGCAGCCATGCCCGGTCGGGAGACACCGGGGAGCTGTTTTTT.

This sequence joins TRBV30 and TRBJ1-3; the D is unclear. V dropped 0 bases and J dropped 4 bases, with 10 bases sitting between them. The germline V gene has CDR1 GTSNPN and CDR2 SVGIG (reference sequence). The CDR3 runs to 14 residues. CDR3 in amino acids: CAWSVQRAGNTIYF. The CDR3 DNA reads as TGTGCCTGGAGTGTCCAACGGGCAGGAAACACCATATATTTT.

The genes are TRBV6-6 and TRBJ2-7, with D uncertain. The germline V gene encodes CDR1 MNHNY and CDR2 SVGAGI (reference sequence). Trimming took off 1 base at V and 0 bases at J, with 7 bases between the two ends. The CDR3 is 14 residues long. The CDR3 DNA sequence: TGTGCCAGCAGTTACTTGGCCAGCTCCTACGAGCAGTACTTC. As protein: CASSYLASSYEQYF.

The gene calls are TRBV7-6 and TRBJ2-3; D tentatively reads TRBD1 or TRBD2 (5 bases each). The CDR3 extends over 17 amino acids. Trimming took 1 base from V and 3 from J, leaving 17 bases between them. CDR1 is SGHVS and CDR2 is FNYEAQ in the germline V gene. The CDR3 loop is CASSLESGPPRTDTQYF. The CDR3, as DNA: TGTGCCAGCAGCTTAGAATCGGGACCACCCCGTACAGATACGCAGTATTTT.

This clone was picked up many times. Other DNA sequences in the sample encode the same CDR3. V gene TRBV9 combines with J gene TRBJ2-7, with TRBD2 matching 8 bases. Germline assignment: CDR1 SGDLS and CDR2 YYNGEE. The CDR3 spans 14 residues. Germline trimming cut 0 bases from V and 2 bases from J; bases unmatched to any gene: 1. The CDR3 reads CASSVDGGAYEQYF. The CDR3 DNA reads TGTGCCAGCAGCGTAGACGGGGGGGCCTACGAGCAGTACTTC.

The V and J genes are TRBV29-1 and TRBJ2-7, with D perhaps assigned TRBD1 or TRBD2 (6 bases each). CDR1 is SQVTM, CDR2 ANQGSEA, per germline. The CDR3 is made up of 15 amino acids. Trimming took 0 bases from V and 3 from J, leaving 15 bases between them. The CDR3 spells CSVEDPGASDYEQYF. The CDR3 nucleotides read TGCAGCGTTGAAGATCCGGGGGCGAGTGACTACGAGCAGTACTTC.

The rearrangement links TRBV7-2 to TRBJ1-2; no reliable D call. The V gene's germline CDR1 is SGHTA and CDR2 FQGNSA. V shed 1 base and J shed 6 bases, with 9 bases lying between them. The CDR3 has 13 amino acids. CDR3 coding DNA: TGTGCCAGCAGCTTAGGGTCGATAAATGGCTACACCTTC. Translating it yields CASSLGSINGYTF.

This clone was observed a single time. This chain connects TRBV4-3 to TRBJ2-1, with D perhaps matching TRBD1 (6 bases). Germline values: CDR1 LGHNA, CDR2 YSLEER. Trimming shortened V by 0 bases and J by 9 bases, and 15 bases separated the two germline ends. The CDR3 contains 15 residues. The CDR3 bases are TGCGCCAGCAGCCAAGATACGCAGGGGACGCGTGAGCAGTTCTTC. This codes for CASSQDTQGTREQFF.

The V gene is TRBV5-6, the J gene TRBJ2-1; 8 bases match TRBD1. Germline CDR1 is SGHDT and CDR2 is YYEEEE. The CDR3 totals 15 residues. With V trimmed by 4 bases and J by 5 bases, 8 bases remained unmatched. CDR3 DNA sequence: TGTGCCAGCAGCACCGGGACAGGTTTCAACAATGAGCAGTTCTTC. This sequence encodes CASSTGTGFNNEQFF.

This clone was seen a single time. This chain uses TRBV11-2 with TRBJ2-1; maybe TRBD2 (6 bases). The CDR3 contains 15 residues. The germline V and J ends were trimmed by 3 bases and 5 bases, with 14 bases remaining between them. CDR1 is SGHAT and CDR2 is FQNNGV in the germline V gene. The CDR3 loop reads CASSFIGRQDNEQFF. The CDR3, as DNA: TGTGCCAGCAGCTTTATCGGGAGACAAGACAATGAGCAGTTCTTC. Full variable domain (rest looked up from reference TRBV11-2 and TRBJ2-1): EAGVAQSPRYKIIEKRQSVAFWCNPISGHATLYWYQQILGQGPKLLIQFQNNGVVDDSQLPKDRFSAERLKGVDSTLKIQPAKLEDSAVYLCASSFIGRQDNEQFFGPGTRLTVL.

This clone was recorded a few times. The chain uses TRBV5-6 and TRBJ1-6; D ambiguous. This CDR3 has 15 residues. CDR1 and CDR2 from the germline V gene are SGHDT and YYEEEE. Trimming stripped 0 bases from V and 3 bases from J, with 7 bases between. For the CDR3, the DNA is TGTGCCAGCAGCTTGGGGTCGATCTATAATTCACCCCTCCACTTT. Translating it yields CASSLGSIYNSPLHF.